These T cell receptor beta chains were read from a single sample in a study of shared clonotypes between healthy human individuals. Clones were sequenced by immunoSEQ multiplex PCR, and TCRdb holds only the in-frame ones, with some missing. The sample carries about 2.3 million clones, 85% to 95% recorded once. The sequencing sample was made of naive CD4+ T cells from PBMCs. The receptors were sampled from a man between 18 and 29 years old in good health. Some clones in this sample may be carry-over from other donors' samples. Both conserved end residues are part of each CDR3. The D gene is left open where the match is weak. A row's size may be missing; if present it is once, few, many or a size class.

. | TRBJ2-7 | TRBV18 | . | CASSPSRGYSYEQYF | TGTGCCAGCTCACCAAGCCGGGGCTACTCCTACGAGCAGTACTTC
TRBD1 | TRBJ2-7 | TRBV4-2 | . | CASIQAGTDYEQYF | TGTGCCAGCATCCAAGCCGGGACAGACTACGAGCAGTACTTC
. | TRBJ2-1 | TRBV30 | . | CAWGEEGGSSYNEQFF | TGTGCCTGGGGAGAGGAGGGGGGAAGCTCCTACAATGAGCAGTTCTTC
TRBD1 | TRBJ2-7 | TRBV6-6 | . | CASRAVGQGGLYEQYF | TGTGCCAGCCGAGCCGTGGGACAGGGGGGCTTATACGAGCAGTACTTC
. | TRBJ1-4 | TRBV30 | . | CAWSWSGTTNEKLFF | TGTGCCTGGAGTTGGTCCGGCACAACTAATGAAAAACTGTTTTTT
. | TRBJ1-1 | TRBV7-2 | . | CASSLRTEAFF | TGTGCCAGCAGCTTAAGGACTGAAGCTTTCTTT
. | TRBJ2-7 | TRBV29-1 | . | CSGLRGYEQYF | TGCAGCGGCTTACGCGGATACGAGCAGTACTTC
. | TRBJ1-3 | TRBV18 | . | CASSSTGQAIGNTIYF | TGTGCCAGCTCATCAACGGGCCAAGCTATAGGAAACACCATATATTTT
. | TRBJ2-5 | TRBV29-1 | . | CSVDVETQYF | TGCAGCGTTGATGTGGAGACCCAGTACTTC
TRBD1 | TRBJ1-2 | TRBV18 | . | CASSPNQQGFNYGYTF | TGTGCCAGCTCACCGAACCAACAGGGGTTCAACTATGGCTACACCTTC
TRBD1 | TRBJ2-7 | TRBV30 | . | CAWDREYREQYF | TGTGCCTGGGACAGGGAGTATAGGGAGCAGTACTTC
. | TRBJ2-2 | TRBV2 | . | CASTEGGQLFF | TGTGCCAGCACCGAGGGGGGGCAGCTGTTTTTT
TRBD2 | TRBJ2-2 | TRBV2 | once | CASKGLAGPNTGELFF | TGTGCCAGCAAGGGACTAGCGGGACCAAACACCGGGGAGCTGTTTTTT
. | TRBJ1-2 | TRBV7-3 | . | CASSPGGGAGYGYTF | TGTGCCAGCAGCCCCGGCGGGGGGGCAGGCTATGGCTACACCTTC
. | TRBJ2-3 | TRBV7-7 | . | CASSLVGSTDTQYF | TGTGCCAGCAGCTTAGTTGGGTCCACAGATACGCAGTATTTT
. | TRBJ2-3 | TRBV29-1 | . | CSVEERGTRQGTQYF | TGCAGCGTTGAAGAACGGGGGACAAGGCAGGGTACGCAGTATTTT
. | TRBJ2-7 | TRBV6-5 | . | CASSLTIGTLYEQYF | TGTGCCAGCAGCCTGACGATAGGGACATTGTACGAGCAGTACTTC
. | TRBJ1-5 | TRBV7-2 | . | CASSLPPAQPQHF | TGTGCCAGCAGCTTACCACCGGCACAGCCCCAGCATTTT
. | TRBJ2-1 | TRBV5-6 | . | CASSLVSRRGDEQFF | TGTGCCAGCAGCTTGGTGAGCCGGAGGGGAGATGAGCAGTTCTTC
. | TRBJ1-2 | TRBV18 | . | CASSPPGYGYTF | TGTGCCAGCTCACCACCCGGGTATGGCTACACCTTC
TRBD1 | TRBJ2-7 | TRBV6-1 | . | CASRLSGGGYEQYF | TGTGCCAGCCGACTTTCAGGGGGCGGCTACGAGCAGTACTTC
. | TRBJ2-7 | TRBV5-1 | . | CASSLAGDEQYF | TGCGCCAGCAGCTTGGCGGGGGACGAGCAGTACTTC
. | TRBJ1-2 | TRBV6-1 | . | CASSEKQNYGYTF | TGTGCCAGCAGTGAAAAACAGAACTATGGCTACACCTTC
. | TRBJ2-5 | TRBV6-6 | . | CASSYARAETQYF | TGTGCCAGCAGTTACGCGAGGGCGGAGACCCAGTACTTC
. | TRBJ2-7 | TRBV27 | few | CASSLSRVSYEQYF | TGTGCCAGCAGTTTATCGAGGGTCTCCTACGAGCAGTACTTC
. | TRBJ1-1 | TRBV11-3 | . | CASSFTRGTEAFF | TGTGCCAGCAGCTTCACGAGGGGCACTGAAGCTTTCTTT
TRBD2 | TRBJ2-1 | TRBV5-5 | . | CASSLGLAGGPYNEQFF | TGTGCCAGCAGCCTGGGACTAGCGGGAGGGCCCTACAATGAGCAGTTCTTC
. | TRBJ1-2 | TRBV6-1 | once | CASSEALRNYGYTF | TGTGCCAGCAGTGAAGCGCTCAGGAACTATGGCTACACCTTC
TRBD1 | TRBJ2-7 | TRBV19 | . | CASSIWTGNDEQYF | TGTGCCAGTAGTATTTGGACAGGGAACGACGAGCAGTACTTC
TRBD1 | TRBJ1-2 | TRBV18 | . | CASSRGQDTYGYTF | TGTGCCAGCTCACGGGGACAGGACACCTATGGCTACACCTTC
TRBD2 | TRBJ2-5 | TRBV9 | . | CASSAGAGPWGFQETQYF | TGTGCCAGCAGCGCCGGAGCGGGACCCTGGGGTTTCCAAGAGACCCAGTACTTC
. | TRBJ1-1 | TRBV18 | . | CASSPPGGNAMNTEAFF | TGTGCCAGCTCACCTCCCGGGGGGAATGCCATGAACACTGAAGCTTTCTTT
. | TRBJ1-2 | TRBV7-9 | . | CASSLRRGEGYTF | TGTGCCAGCAGCTTGCGGAGGGGAGAGGGCTACACCTTC
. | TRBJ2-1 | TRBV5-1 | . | CASSSSTGDEQFF | TGCGCCAGCAGCTCCAGTACCGGAGATGAGCAGTTCTTC
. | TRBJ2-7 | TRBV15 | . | CATRGAGRGTYEQYF | TGTGCCACCAGAGGGGCGGGGCGCGGGACCTACGAGCAGTACTTC
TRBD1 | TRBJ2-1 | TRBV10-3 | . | CAISESYRGSEQFF | TGTGCCATCAGTGAGTCGTACAGGGGCTCGGAGCAGTTCTTC
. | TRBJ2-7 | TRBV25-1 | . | CASSEFPHGTYEQYF | TGTGCCAGCAGTGAATTCCCCCACGGGACCTACGAGCAGTACTTC
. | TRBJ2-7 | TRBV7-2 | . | CASREEHSYEQYF | TGTGCCAGCAGGGAGGAACATTCTTACGAGCAGTACTTC
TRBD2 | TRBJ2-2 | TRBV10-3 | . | CAISESSVTSGPGELFF | TGTGCCATCAGTGAGTCGAGCGTTACTAGCGGCCCCGGGGAGCTGTTTTTT
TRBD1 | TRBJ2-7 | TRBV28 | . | CASSSGQPSYEQYF | TGTGCCAGCAGTTCGGGACAGCCATCCTACGAGCAGTACTTC
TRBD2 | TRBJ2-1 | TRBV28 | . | CASSGLAGYNEQFF | TGTGCCAGCAGTGGACTAGCGGGGTACAATGAGCAGTTCTTC
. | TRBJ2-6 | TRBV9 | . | CASSEEAGANVLTF | TGTGCCAGCAGCGAGGAGGCTGGGGCCAACGTCCTGACTTTC